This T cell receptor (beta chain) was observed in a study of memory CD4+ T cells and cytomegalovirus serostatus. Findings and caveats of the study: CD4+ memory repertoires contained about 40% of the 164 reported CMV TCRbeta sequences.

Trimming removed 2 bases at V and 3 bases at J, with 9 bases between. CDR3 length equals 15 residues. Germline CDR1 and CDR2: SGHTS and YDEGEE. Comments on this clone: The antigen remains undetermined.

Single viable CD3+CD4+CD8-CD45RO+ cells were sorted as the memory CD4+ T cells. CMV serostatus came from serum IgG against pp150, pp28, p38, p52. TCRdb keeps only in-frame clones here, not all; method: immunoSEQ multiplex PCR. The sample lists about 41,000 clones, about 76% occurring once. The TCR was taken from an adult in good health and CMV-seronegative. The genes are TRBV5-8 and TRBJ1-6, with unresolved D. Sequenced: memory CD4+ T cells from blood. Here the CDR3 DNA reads TGTGCCAGCAGCTTTGGCCGATACTATAATTCACCCCTCCACTTT. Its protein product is CASSFGRYYNSPLHF.